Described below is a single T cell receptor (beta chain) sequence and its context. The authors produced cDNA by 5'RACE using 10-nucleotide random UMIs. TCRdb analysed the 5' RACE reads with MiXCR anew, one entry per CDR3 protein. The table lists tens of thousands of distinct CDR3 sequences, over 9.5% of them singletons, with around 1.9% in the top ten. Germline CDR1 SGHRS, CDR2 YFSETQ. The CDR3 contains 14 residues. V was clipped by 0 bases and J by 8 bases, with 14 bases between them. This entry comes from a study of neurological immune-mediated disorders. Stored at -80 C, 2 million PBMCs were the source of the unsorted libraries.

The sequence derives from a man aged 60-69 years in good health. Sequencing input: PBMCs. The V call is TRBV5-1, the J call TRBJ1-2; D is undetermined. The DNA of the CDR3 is TGCGCCAGCAGCTTGGCCGGAGGCCCTGGAGGCTACACCTTC. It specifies CASSLAGGPGGYTF. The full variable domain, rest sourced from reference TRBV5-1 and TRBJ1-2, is KAGVTQTPRYLIKTRGQQVTLSCSPISGHRSVSWYQQTPGQGLQFLFEYFSETQRNKGNFPGRFSGRQFSNSRSEMNVSTLELGDSALYLCASSLAGGPGGYTFGSGTRLTVV.